The 11 T cell receptor beta chains below were found in one sample sequenced in a study of T cell changes during pregnancy in multiple sclerosis (dated by TCRdb to the late 2010s). Library preparation was by the immunoSEQ multiplex PCR assay. Here the immuneACCESS table is served through TCRdb, limited to in-frame sequences with V and J called. Missing clones are a known gap in these copies; in checked studies unresolved V genes cover under half, and the rest lacks a known reason. For this sample there are 65,000 to 90,000 clones; 80% to 95% appear just once. Around 0.27% of the sample is taken by the ten largest. The sequenced sample was CD4+ T cells from peripheral blood mononuclear cells, obtained after pregnancy. These receptors were collected from a female donor with multiple sclerosis, enrolled in a pregnancy study.

The rearrangement uses TRBV7-9 and TRBJ1-5; 8 nucleotides agree with TRBD1. This CDR3 has 13 residues. Germline V gives CDR1 SEHNR, CDR2 FQNEAQ (reference sequence). With 3 bases clipped from V and 5 bases from J, the junction kept 0 bases outside the gene matches. This CDR3 reads CASSLTGDQPQHF. CDR3 nucleotide sequence: TGTGCCAGCAGCTTGACAGGGGATCAGCCCCAGCATTTT.

This clone was recorded once. The rearrangement joins TRBV14 to TRBJ1-1, with unresolved D. CDR1 and CDR2 (germline): SGHDN, FVKESK. The CDR3 totals 14 residues. V dropped 4 bases and J dropped 3 bases, with 12 bases sitting between them. This CDR3 is CASSLIGVDTEAFF. The CDR3 DNA reads TGTGCCAGCAGCCTAATCGGAGTGGACACTGAAGCTTTCTTT.

The chain joins TRBV5-1 to TRBJ2-7, with 9 positions matching TRBD1. J gave up 3 bases and V 2 bases, and 3 bases lay outside the gene matches. Germline V gene sequence: CDR1 SGHRS, CDR2 YFSETQ. This CDR3 comprises 14 residues. The CDR3 reads CASSFWTGDYEQYF. CDR3 nucleotides: TGCGCCAGCAGCTTTTGGACAGGGGACTACGAGCAGTACTTC.

This clone was detected only once. For the CDR3, the DNA is TGTGCCAGCAGAGGACAGGGGGGCAATCAGCCCCAGCATTTT. Translated, it gives CASRGQGGNQPQHF. V is TRBV6-4 and J is TRBJ1-5, with 10 positions matching TRBD1. Germline values: CDR1 MRHNA, CDR2 SNTAGT. The CDR3 loop spans 14 amino acids. The trim removed 6 bases at V and 2 bases at J, leaving 1 base unmatched.

V and J are TRBV10-3 and TRBJ1-4; D perhaps matches TRBD1 (5 bases). CDR1 and CDR2 from the germline V gene are ENHRY and SYGVKD. Trimming cost V 3 bases and J 8 bases, with 16 bases left between them. The CDR3 is 15 residues long. CDR3 in amino acids: CAISDSTATKEKLFF. CDR3 in DNA: TGTGCCATCAGTGATTCGACAGCAACAAAGGAAAAACTGTTTTTT.

The chain links TRBV27 to TRBJ1-1; 9 bases are a match to TRBD1. V dropped 8 bases and J dropped 5; count of bases not matched to a gene: 6. CDR3 size: 13 residues. The germline V gene has CDR1 MNHEY and CDR2 SMNVEV (reference sequence). DNA for the CDR3: TGTGCCAGCGGCACAGGGGGCCGGACTGAAGCTTTCTTT. Translated, it gives CASGTGGRTEAFF.

This clone was picked up one time. This chain connects TRBV2 to TRBJ1-4; the D is unclear. Germline loops: CDR1 SNHLY, CDR2 FYNNEI. The CDR3 is 15 amino acids. V lost 3 bases and J 3 bases, leaving 11 bases between the germline ends. CDR3 region: CASSDLGSPNEKLFF. CDR3 sequence (DNA): TGTGCCAGCAGTGACCTTGGCTCACCTAATGAAAAACTGTTTTTT.

The chain has TRBV6-6 and TRBJ1-4; D unclear. The germline CDR1 and CDR2 sequences are MNHNY and SVGAGI (reference sequence). Trimming left V 6 bases short and J 0 bases short, with 14 bases between. The CDR3 covers 16 residues. The DNA for the CDR3 is TGTGCCAGCAGGCCACCCCCCGGGGCAACTAATGAAAAACTGTTTTTT. Amino acid sequence: CASRPPPGATNEKLFF.

The chain carries TRBV7-3 and TRBJ2-7; a weak D match, TRBD2 (7 bases). The germline V gene encodes CDR1 SGHTA and CDR2 FQGTGA. Trimming cost V 5 bases and J 5 bases, with 13 bases left between them. This CDR3 spans 13 amino acids. The CDR3 loop is CASSPKGGHEQYF. Written as DNA, the CDR3 is TGTGCCAGCAGCCCAAAGGGGGGGCACGAGCAGTACTTC.

CDR3 loop: CASSLTSGGDHTQYF. The CDR3 nucleotides read TGCGCCAGCAGCTTGACTAGCGGGGGGGATCATACGCAGTATTTT. This chain uses TRBV5-1 with TRBJ2-3; 13 nucleotides agree with TRBD2. The CDR3 sequence is 15 residues long. V shed 1 base, J shed 7 bases, and the junction held 3 bases outside the gene matches. Germline CDR1 is SGHRS and CDR2 is YFSETQ.

The chain links TRBV27 to TRBJ2-6; perhaps TRBD2 as D (5 bases). With 6 bases removed from V and 1 base from J, the gap between germline ends came to 19 bases. Germline V gene lookup returns CDR1 MNHEY and CDR2 SMNVEV (reference sequence). CDR3 size: 18 residues. CDR3 sequence reads: CASSPLRAPTSGANVLTF. The CDR3 region has the DNA TGTGCCAGCAGCCCCCTGAGGGCCCCCACGTCTGGGGCCAACGTCCTGACTTTC.